Below are 20 T cell receptor beta chains sequenced from a single sample in a study of shared clonotypes between healthy human individuals. The assay was immunoSEQ multiplex PCR, and TCRdb's table has in-frame clones only and misses some. The repertoire holds 550,000 to 600,000 clones, with about 98% as singletons. CD8 cells regarded as naive lacked CD45RO, were positively chosen for CCR7, and omitted terminally differentiated effector memory CD45RA+ cells. Sequenced input: naive CD8+ T cells sorted from blood. These receptors were obtained from a young man in good health.

With regard to this clone: The same CDR3 also results from other DNA sequences found in this sample. V usage is TRBV13 and J usage is TRBJ2-7; D gene ambiguous. Trimming cost V 3 bases and J 6 bases, with 15 bases left between them. The CDR3 has 14 residues. Germline values: CDR1 PRHDT, CDR2 FYEKMQ (reference sequence). CDR3 sequence: CASSFRVTSFEQYF. DNA of the CDR3: TGTGCCAGCAGCTTTAGGGTTACGTCGTTCGAGCAGTACTTC.

This clone has only one observation. This chain joins TRBV29-1 and TRBJ2-7, with D maybe TRBD1 (5 bases). Trimming cost V 7 bases and J 0 bases, with 13 bases left between them. CDR1 is SQVTM and CDR2 is ANQGSEA in the germline V gene. The length of the CDR3 is 13 residues. CDR3 residues: CSASEDNSYEQYF. The CDR3 DNA sequence: TGCAGCGCCTCCGAGGACAACTCCTACGAGCAGTACTTC.

Here the CDR3 DNA reads TGTGCCAGCAGTTCCCTAGCGGGGGGAGGGGTTCCACGCGAGCAGTACTTC. It specifies CASSSLAGGGVPREQYF. This chain uses TRBV27 with TRBJ2-7; 11 bases map to TRBD2. Unmatched junction bases numbered 14, after V lost 4 bases and J lost 6 bases. Germline lookup yields CDR1 MNHEY and CDR2 SMNVEV (reference sequence). CDR3 size: 17 residues.

The rearrangement links TRBV7-6 to TRBJ2-5; 9 bases agree with TRBD1. J was trimmed by 3 bases and V by 5 bases; bases with no gene match: 4. The CDR3 loop spans 14 amino acids. CDR1 and CDR2 from the germline V gene are SGHVS and FNYEAQ. The CDR3 spells CASSETGGKETQYF. In nucleotides, the CDR3 is TGTGCCAGCAGCGAAACAGGGGGCAAAGAGACCCAGTACTTC. The full variable domain, its missing parts supplied by reference TRBV7-6 and TRBJ2-5, is GAGVSQSPRYKVTKRGQDVALRCDPISGHVSLYWYRQALGQGPEFLTYFNYEAQQDKSGLPNDRFSAERPEGSISTLTIQRTEQRDSAMYRCASSETGGKETQYFGPGTRLLVL.

This clone was seen once. The chain combines TRBV6-5 with TRBJ2-7, with TRBD1 matching 7 bases. The J segment lost 3 bases and the V segment lost 2 bases, leaving 4 bases of the junction unmatched. Germline values: CDR1 MNHEY, CDR2 SVGAGI. This CDR3 spans 14 amino acids. This CDR3 is CASSYGQVDYEQYF. CDR3 DNA: TGTGCCAGCAGTTACGGACAGGTGGACTACGAGCAGTACTTC.

V gene TRBV9 combines with J gene TRBJ2-1, with no clear D. V was trimmed by 4 bases and J by 1 base, leaving 15 bases between them. Per the germline V gene, CDR1 is SGDLS and CDR2 is YYNGEE. The CDR3 contains 16 residues. The CDR3 reads CASSLIDWESYNEQFF. The CDR3 DNA reads as TGTGCCAGCAGCCTTATAGACTGGGAATCCTACAATGAGCAGTTCTTC.

V is TRBV27 and J is TRBJ1-2, with 7 bases that match TRBD1. The V segment lost 7 bases and the J segment 4 bases; nucleotides outside the gene matches: 21. The CDR3 is 18 residues long. CDR1 and CDR2 (germline): MNHEY, SMNVEV (reference sequence). CDR3 coding DNA: TGTGCCAGCACCTGGGAGACAGGGACAACCCCCACTTCCTATGGCTACACCTTC. It translates to CASTWETGTTPTSYGYTF.

This clone occurred once. The CDR3 sequence: CASTGGASGSTGETQYF. The DNA of the CDR3 is TGCGCCAGCACAGGAGGTGCTAGCGGGAGTACCGGAGAGACCCAGTACTTC. The J gene is TRBJ2-5, the V gene TRBV5-1, with 10 bases matching TRBD2. Trimming cost V 6 bases and J 4 bases; bases outside gene matches: 15. CDR1 is SGHRS and CDR2 is YFSETQ in the germline V gene. The CDR3 covers 17 residues.

J is TRBJ2-3 and V is TRBV29-1; D is unresolved. The CDR3 contains 12 residues. The germline V gene has CDR1 SQVTM and CDR2 ANQGSEA. The V and J ends lost 6 bases and 6 bases respectively, with 13 bases between them. CDR3 in amino acids: CSVVVAVDTQYF. In DNA form, the CDR3 reads TGCAGCGTGGTCGTGGCTGTCGATACGCAGTATTTT.

J is TRBJ1-1 and V is TRBV4-3; D ambiguous. The V end was cut by 2 bases, the J end by 8 bases, with 15 bases between. The CDR3 length is 14 residues. The germline CDR1 and CDR2 sequences are LGHNA and YSLEER. CDR3 sequence: CASSQSGLSAEAFF. The CDR3 nucleotides read TGCGCCAGCAGCCAATCGGGGTTGTCCGCGGAAGCTTTCTTT.

This chain uses TRBV2 with TRBJ2-7, with D tentatively TRBD1 (7 bases). Per germline, CDR1 SNHLY and CDR2 FYNNEI. CDR3 length: 12 amino acids. Trimming removed 8 bases from V and 4 bases from J, with 12 bases in between. The CDR3 sequence is CASQGGLYEQYF. The CDR3 DNA reads TGTGCCAGCCAGGGGGGACTTTACGAGCAGTACTTC.

The chain combines TRBV5-1 with TRBJ2-7, with 10 bases that match TRBD2. V dropped 0 bases and J dropped 3; count of bases not matched to a gene: 6. The length of the CDR3 is 16 residues. Germline CDR1 SGHRS, CDR2 YFSETQ. The CDR3 sequence is CASSLVASGSIYEQYF. CDR3 bases: TGCGCCAGCAGCTTGGTGGCTAGCGGGAGTATCTACGAGCAGTACTTC.

As to this clone: The same CDR3 can be traced to other DNA sequences in this sample. The chain uses TRBV7-9 and TRBJ2-7; 11 bases fit TRBD1. The CDR3 is 15 amino acids. Germline trimming cut 0 bases from V and 2 bases from J; bases unmatched to any gene: 0. CDR1 SEHNR and CDR2 FQNEAQ come from the germline V gene (reference sequence). CDR3 protein: CASSLAGQGAYEQYF. DNA for the CDR3: TGTGCCAGCAGCTTAGCGGGACAGGGGGCCTACGAGCAGTACTTC.

The chain employs TRBV15 and TRBJ2-3; TRBD2 aligns across 7 bases. CDR1 and CDR2 from the germline V gene are LNHNV and YYDKDF (reference sequence). Trimming at V came to 0 bases and at J to 0 bases, leaving 15 bases not matched to a gene. This CDR3 has 20 residues. The CDR3 DNA sequence: TGTGCCACCAGCAGAGATACTAGCGCCCTGGTTGGCTCTAGCACAGATACGCAGTATTTT. Translated, it gives CATSRDTSALVGSSTDTQYF.

V and J are TRBV5-5 and TRBJ2-1; D is perhaps TRBD2 (5 bases). This CDR3 comprises 15 residues. V shed 1 base and J shed 5 bases, with 13 bases lying between them. Germline V gene data show CDR1 as SGHKS and CDR2 as YYEKEE (reference sequence). CDR3 amino acids: CASSLSPSLDNEQFF. CDR3 sequence (DNA): TGTGCCAGCAGCTTGTCTCCTAGCCTAGACAATGAGCAGTTCTTC.

The chain joins TRBV9 to TRBJ1-5; 7 bases line up with TRBD1. Germline CDR1 and CDR2: SGDLS and YYNGEE. The CDR3 spans 14 residues. The junction had 4 bases not matched to a gene; V was cut back by 4 bases and J by 3 bases. The CDR3 DNA is TGTGCCAGCAGCCAGGGGGGGTACAATCAGCCCCAGCATTTT. Translating gives CASSQGGYNQPQHF.

The V call is TRBV5-1, the J call TRBJ2-7; D is perhaps TRBD1 (6 bases). The CDR3 consists of 14 residues. Germline V CDR1 and CDR2: SGHRS, YFSETQ. V was trimmed by 4 bases and J by 0 bases, leaving 11 bases between them. The CDR3 sequence is CASSPRGDSYEQYF. DNA of the CDR3: TGCGCCAGCAGCCCCAGGGGAGACTCCTACGAGCAGTACTTC.

V and J are TRBV18 and TRBJ1-4, with TRBD1 as a possible D gene (5 bases). The CDR3 extends over 14 amino acids. Trimming removed 2 bases at V and 4 bases at J, with 8 bases between. The V gene's germline CDR1 is KGHSH and CDR2 LQKENI. CDR3 nucleotides: TGTGCCAGCTCACCAAGAGGGGATAATGAAAAACTGTTTTTT. Its protein is CASSPRGDNEKLFF.

Turning to this clone: A read error may account for a junction end that differs from germline. The chain links TRBV6-5 to TRBJ2-7; D may match TRBD1 or TRBD2 (5 bases each). This CDR3 is built from 16 residues. The germline V gene has CDR1 MNHEY and CDR2 SVGAGI. The chain's CDR3 is CASSHSWDGGAYEQYF. In DNA, the CDR3 is TGTGCCAGCAGTCACTCCTGGGACGGTGGAGCTTACGAGCAGTACTTC.

The rearrangement links TRBV5-1 to TRBJ1-5, with 10 bases aligning to TRBD1. After removal of 5 bases from V and 6 bases from J, the junction contained 8 bases not matched to a gene. The germline V gene encodes CDR1 SGHRS and CDR2 YFSETQ. CDR3 length: 15 residues. CDR3 sequence: CASRPGTGDSQPQHF. The CDR3 DNA sequence: TGCGCCAGCAGACCCGGGACAGGGGATTCTCAGCCCCAGCATTTT.